The following is a T cell receptor (beta chain) sequence with its context. Its target is unknown. Use of 60 Vbeta and 13 Jbeta primers characterized the PCR. Measured with immunoSEQ multiplex PCR; TCRdb has only the in-frame clones, and not every one. This sample carries around 130,000 clones, roughly 77% of them seen once, and the ten largest clones take more than 1.5%. This CDR3 has 13 amino acids. Germline values: CDR1 MNHEY, CDR2 SVGAGI. V was pared by 6 bases and J by 4 bases, with 12 bases between. The data were taken from a study of cytomegalovirus exposure and HLA in healthy donors. Points from the study as a whole: TCR beta V- and J-gene trimming, according to a later analysis, was linked to a missense DCLRE1C variant.

Sequences were obtained from PBMCs. The clonotype originates from a man aged 35-49 years in good health and CMV-seronegative. The gene calls are TRBV6-5 and TRBJ1-2; D perhaps matches TRBD1 (6 bases). The CDR3 loop is CASRRDRSYGYTF. The CDR3 DNA is TGTGCCAGCAGAAGAGACAGGAGCTATGGCTACACCTTC.